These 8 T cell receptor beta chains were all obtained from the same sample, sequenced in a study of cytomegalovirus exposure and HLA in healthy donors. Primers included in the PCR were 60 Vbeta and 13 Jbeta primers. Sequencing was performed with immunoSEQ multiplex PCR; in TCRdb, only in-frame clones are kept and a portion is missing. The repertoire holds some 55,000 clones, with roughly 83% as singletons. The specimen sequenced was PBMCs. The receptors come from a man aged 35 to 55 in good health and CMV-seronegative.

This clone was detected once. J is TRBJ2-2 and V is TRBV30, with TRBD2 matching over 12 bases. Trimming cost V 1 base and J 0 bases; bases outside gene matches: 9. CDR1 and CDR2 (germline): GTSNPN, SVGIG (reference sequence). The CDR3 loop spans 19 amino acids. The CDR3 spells CAWSGVRSSGGANTGELFF. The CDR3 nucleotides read TGTGCCTGGAGTGGGGTAAGGTCTAGCGGGGGGGCGAACACCGGGGAGCTGTTTTTT.

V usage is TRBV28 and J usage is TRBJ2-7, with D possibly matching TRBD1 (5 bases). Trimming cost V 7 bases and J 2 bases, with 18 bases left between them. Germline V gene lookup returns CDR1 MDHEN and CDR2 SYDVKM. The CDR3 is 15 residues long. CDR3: CASTPAGLTAYEQYV. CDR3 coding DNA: TGTGCCAGCACTCCTGCAGGGCTGACCGCCTACGAGCAGTACGTC.

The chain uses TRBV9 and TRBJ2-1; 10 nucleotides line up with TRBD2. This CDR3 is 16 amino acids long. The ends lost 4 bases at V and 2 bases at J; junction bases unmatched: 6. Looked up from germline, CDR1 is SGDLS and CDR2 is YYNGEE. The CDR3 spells CASSTVTSGAYNEQFF. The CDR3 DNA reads TGTGCCAGCAGCACCGTAACTAGCGGGGCCTACAATGAGCAGTTCTTC.

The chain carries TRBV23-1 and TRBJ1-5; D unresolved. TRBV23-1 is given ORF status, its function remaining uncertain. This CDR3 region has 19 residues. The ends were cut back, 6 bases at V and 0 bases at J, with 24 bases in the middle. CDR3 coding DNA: TGCGCCAGCAGCCCCTTTCAATCCGAGAAAGAGCCTAGCAATCAGCCCCAGCATTTT. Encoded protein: CASSPFQSEKEPSNQPQHF.

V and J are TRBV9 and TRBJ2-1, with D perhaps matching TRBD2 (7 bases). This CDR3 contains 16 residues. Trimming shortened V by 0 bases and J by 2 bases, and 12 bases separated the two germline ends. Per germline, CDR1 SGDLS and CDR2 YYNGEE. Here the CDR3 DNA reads TGTGCCAGCAGCGTAGGTGGGGGGGCCCCCTACAATGAGCAGTTCTTC. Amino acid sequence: CASSVGGGAPYNEQFF. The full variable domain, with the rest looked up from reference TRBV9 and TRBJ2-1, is DSGVTQTPKHLITATGQRVTLRCSPRSGDLSVYWYQQSLDQGLQFLIQYYNGEERAKGNILERFSAQQFPDLHSELNLSSLELGDSALYFCASSVGGGAPYNEQFFGPGTRLTVL.

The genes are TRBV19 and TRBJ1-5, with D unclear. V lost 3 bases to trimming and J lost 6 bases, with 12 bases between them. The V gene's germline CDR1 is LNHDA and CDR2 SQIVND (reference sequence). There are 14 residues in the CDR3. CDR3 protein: CASSIMAVRQPQHF. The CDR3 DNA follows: TGTGCCAGTAGTATCATGGCAGTCCGTCAGCCCCAGCATTTT.

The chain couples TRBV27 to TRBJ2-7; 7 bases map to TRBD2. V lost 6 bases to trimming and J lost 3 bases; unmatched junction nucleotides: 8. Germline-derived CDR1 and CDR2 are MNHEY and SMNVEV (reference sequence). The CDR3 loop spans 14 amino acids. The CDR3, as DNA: TGTGCCAGCAGCTCAGGGACTACCCGCTACGAGCAGTACTTC. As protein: CASSSGTTRYEQYF.

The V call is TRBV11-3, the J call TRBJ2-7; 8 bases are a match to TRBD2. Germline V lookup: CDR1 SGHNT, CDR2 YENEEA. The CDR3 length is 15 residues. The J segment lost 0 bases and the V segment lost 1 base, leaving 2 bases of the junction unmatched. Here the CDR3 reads CASSLVGLVSYEQYF. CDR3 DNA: TGTGCCAGCAGCTTAGTGGGACTAGTCTCCTACGAGCAGTACTTC.